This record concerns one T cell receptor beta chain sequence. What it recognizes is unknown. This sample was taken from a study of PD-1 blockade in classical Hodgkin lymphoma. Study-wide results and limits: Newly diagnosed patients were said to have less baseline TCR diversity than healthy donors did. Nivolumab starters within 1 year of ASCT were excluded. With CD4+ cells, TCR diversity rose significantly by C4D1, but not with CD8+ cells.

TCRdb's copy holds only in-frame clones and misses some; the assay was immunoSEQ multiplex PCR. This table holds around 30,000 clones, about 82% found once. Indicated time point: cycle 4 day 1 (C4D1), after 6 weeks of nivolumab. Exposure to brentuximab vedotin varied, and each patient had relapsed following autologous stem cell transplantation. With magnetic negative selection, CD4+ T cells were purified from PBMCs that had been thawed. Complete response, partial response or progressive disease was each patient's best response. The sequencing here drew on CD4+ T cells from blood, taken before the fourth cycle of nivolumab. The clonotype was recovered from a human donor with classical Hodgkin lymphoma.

CDR3 in amino acids: CAISESRGNYGYTF. CDR3 bases: TGTGCCATCAGTGAGTCGAGAGGGAACTATGGCTACACCTTC. The chain joins TRBV10-3 to TRBJ1-2; D is unclear. The CDR3 length is 14 residues. Germline V lookup: CDR1 ENHRY, CDR2 SYGVKD. Trimming pared 0 bases from V and 2 bases from J, leaving 7 bases between.